This entry features one TCR beta chain sequence. Donors, without exception, were Caucasian adults residing in Nashville, Tennessee. From germline, CDR1 is SGHNT and CDR2 YENEEA. The CDR3 consists of 16 residues. With 1 base removed from V and 2 bases from J, the gap between germline ends came to 9 bases. Replicate PCRs run on sorted subsets employed 200 ng DNA, roughly 30,000 T cell genomes. Using immunoSEQ multiplex PCR, the repertoire was profiled, and TCRdb retains in-frame clones only, with some absent. In the table there are around 1.6 million clones, roughly 98% of which are singletons. This specimen belongs to a study of shared clonotypes between healthy human individuals.

Specimen: naive CD4+ T cells sorted from blood. Noted subset: CD45RA+ positively selected. This chain connects TRBV11-3 to TRBJ2-6, with D possibly TRBD1 on 5 matching bases. The receptor was isolated from a man aged 30-40 years in good health. CDR3 nucleotides: TGTGCCAGCAGCTTAGGCAGGGAAACTGGGGCCAACGTCCTGACTTTC. Its protein is CASSLGRETGANVLTF.